These 22 T cell receptor beta chains came from one sample sequenced in a study of blood T cell repertoires in COVID-19. The table came from immunoSEQ multiplex PCR; TCRdb's copy has only in-frame clones and leaves some out. The table includes roughly 200,000 clones, more than 80% detected once. The sequenced sample consisted of peripheral blood. The receptors derive from a woman aged 40-49 years with COVID-19, enrolled during active disease.

The chain uses TRBV4-1 and TRBJ2-3, with 8 bases matching TRBD2. Unmatched junction bases numbered 3, after V lost 1 base and J lost 0 bases. There are 16 residues in the CDR3. Germline CDR1 reads MGHRA; CDR2 reads YSYEKL. The CDR3 protein is CASSQGTSGSTDTQYF. Written as DNA, the CDR3 is TGCGCCAGCAGCCAAGGTACTAGCGGAAGCACAGATACGCAGTATTTT.

This chain links TRBV19 with TRBJ1-5, with 8 bases matching TRBD1. This CDR3 spans 14 amino acids. Germline V gene lookup returns CDR1 LNHDA and CDR2 SQIVND (reference sequence). The V segment lost 7 bases and the J segment 2 bases; nucleotides outside the gene matches: 4. CDR3 sequence: CASTETGGNQPQHF. Here the CDR3 DNA reads TGTGCCAGTACCGAGACAGGGGGCAATCAGCCCCAGCATTTT.

This chain links TRBV5-1 with TRBJ2-5, with 9 bases aligning to TRBD1. Per the germline V gene, CDR1 is SGHRS and CDR2 is YFSETQ. The CDR3 runs to 14 residues. The V and J ends lost 4 bases and 4 bases, in that order; junction bases with no gene match: 5. CDR3: CASSMRQGGETQYF. The CDR3 region has the DNA TGCGCCAGCAGCATGAGACAGGGGGGAGAGACCCAGTACTTC.

V usage is TRBV5-4 and J usage is TRBJ2-2, with D uncertain. Trimming pared 0 bases from V and 0 bases from J, leaving 6 bases between. This CDR3 has 15 amino acids. Per germline, CDR1 SGHNT and CDR2 YYREEE (reference sequence). The CDR3 DNA is TGTGCCAGCAGCTTGGTAGGAGCGAACACCGGGGAGCTGTTTTTT. Its translation: CASSLVGANTGELFF.

V gene TRBV5-1 combines with J gene TRBJ2-7; 9 bases are a match to TRBD1. Germline CDR1 reads SGHRS; CDR2 reads YFSETQ. J was trimmed by 0 bases and V by 3 bases; bases with no gene match: 1. CDR3 length equals 14 residues. Here the CDR3 reads CASSWDRVSYEQYF. In DNA form, the CDR3 reads TGCGCCAGCAGCTGGGACAGGGTCTCCTACGAGCAGTACTTC.

This clone was seen a single time. V usage is TRBV19 and J usage is TRBJ2-1; 7 bases map to TRBD2. J lost 7 bases, V lost 0 bases, and 9 bases had no gene match. The CDR3 has 16 residues. From germline, CDR1 is LNHDA and CDR2 SQIVND (reference sequence). The CDR3 nucleotides are TGTGCCAGTAGTATAGATTTCGCGGGAGCGGGTAATGAGCAGTTCTTC. Encoded protein: CASSIDFAGAGNEQFF.

The rearrangement uses TRBV7-9 and TRBJ2-7; the D gene is possibly TRBD1 (6 bases). Between the trimmed V and J ends, which lost 2 bases and 6 bases, there was a span of 11 bases. CDR3 length: 13 amino acids. Germline lookup yields CDR1 SEHNR and CDR2 FQNEAQ (reference sequence). DNA for the CDR3: TGTGCCAGCAGCTTACAGGGGCGAGGCGAGCAGTACGTC. Protein sequence: CASSLQGRGEQYV.

The genes are TRBV7-3 and TRBJ2-7; 8 bases map to TRBD2. Germline loops: CDR1 SGHTA, CDR2 FQGTGA. The CDR3 runs to 15 residues. J lost 5 bases, V lost 5 bases, and 11 bases had no gene match. CDR3 sequence: CASSPRGGLLNEQYF. CDR3 DNA sequence: TGTGCCAGCAGCCCCCGGGGGGGGCTTTTAAACGAGCAGTACTTC.

The chain employs TRBV28 and TRBJ1-4, with TRBD1 matching 9 bases. Germline CDR1 is MDHEN and CDR2 is SYDVKM. Trimming removed 5 bases from V and 16 bases from J; junction bases left unmatched: 17. This CDR3 has 15 residues. The CDR3: CASSPRGQGPNREFF. The CDR3 DNA reads as TGTGCCAGCAGTCCTCGGGGACAGGGCCCCAATCGGGAGTTTTTT.

The chain has TRBV3-1 (or the pseudogene TRBV3-2) and TRBJ2-2, with TRBD2 identical over 8 bases. Germline V gene sequence: CDR1 LGHDT, CDR2 YNNKEL (reference sequence). There are 13 residues in the CDR3. V lost 8 bases to trimming and J lost 6 bases; unmatched junction nucleotides: 5. The CDR3 region is CASAGGMAGELFF. CDR3 nucleotides: TGTGCCAGCGCGGGAGGCATGGCCGGGGAGCTGTTTTTT.

The V gene is TRBV6-5, the J gene TRBJ2-1; TRBD2 might be the D (8 bases). Deletions cut 10 bases from V and 5 bases from J, with 21 bases between. This CDR3 spans 15 amino acids. Germline lookup yields CDR1 MNHEY and CDR2 SVGAGI. Here the CDR3 DNA reads TGTGCCACCAGCGGGGGACAGCGCGGGAACAATGAGCAGTTCTTC. As protein: CATSGGQRGNNEQFF.

This sequence joins TRBV5-8 and TRBJ1-5; D is ambiguous. The CDR3 loop spans 15 amino acids. Germline CDR1 is SGHTS and CDR2 is YDEGEE. V lost 1 base and J lost 0, with 8 bases in between. The chain's CDR3 is CASSLLHLSNQPQHF. The CDR3 DNA sequence: TGTGCCAGCAGCTTGTTACACCTTAGCAATCAGCCCCAGCATTTT.

V is TRBV7-9 and J is TRBJ2-7; D perhaps matches TRBD1 (5 bases). CDR1 is SEHNR, CDR2 FQNEAQ, per germline (reference sequence). V was cut by 1 base and J by 2 bases, with 9 bases left in between. CDR3 length: 14 residues. CDR3 bases: TGTGCCAGCAGCTTAGGAACCAGGGCCTACGAGCAGTACGTC. It specifies CASSLGTRAYEQYV.

This chain joins TRBV5-1 and TRBJ2-5; 9 bases align to TRBD1. Germline assignment: CDR1 SGHRS and CDR2 YFSETQ. V dropped 1 base and J dropped 3; count of bases not matched to a gene: 4. The CDR3 has 15 amino acids. CDR3 residues: CASSLRTGAKETQYF. CDR3 nucleotides: TGCGCCAGCAGCTTGCGGACAGGGGCCAAAGAGACCCAGTACTTC.

This chain connects TRBV10-3 to TRBJ1-2; D gene unclear. CDR3 length: 12 residues. The germline V and J ends were trimmed by 2 bases and 4 bases, with 5 bases remaining between them. The germline V gene has CDR1 ENHRY and CDR2 SYGVKD. The CDR3 nucleotides read TGTGCCATCAGTGAGGGAGCCTATGGCTACACCTTC. Encoded protein: CAISEGAYGYTF.

In DNA, the CDR3 is TGTGCCAGCAGTCGGGGGCGACAGGGCGTCCGGGAGCTGTTTTTT. Protein product: CASSRGRQGVRELFF. This chain joins TRBV2 and TRBJ2-2; weak D call: TRBD1 (7 bases). Germline lookup yields CDR1 SNHLY and CDR2 FYNNEI. The CDR3 sequence is 15 residues long. Deletions cut 5 bases from V and 9 bases from J, with 19 bases between.

V usage is TRBV5-1 and J usage is TRBJ2-3, with a tentative D call TRBD2 (6 bases). CDR1 and CDR2 from the germline V gene are SGHRS and YFSETQ. The CDR3 spans 15 residues. V was trimmed by 4 bases and J by 1 base, leaving 13 bases between them. CDR3: CASSDRDSRTDTQYF. The CDR3 DNA sequence: TGCGCCAGCAGCGACCGGGACTCCCGCACAGATACGCAGTATTTT. Full variable domain (remainder filled in from reference TRBV5-1 and TRBJ2-3): KAGVTQTPRYLIKTRGQQVTLSCSPISGHRSVSWYQQTPGQGLQFLFEYFSETQRNKGNFPGRFSGRQFSNSRSEMNVSTLELGDSALYLCASSDRDSRTDTQYFGPGTRLTVL.

This chain joins TRBV28 and TRBJ1-1, with a possible D match to TRBD1 (5 bases). Trimming left V 7 bases short and J 5 bases short, with 26 bases between. The length of the CDR3 is 17 residues. CDR1 and CDR2 from the germline V gene are MDHEN and SYDVKM. CDR3 sequence: CASTPIGGTQWGTEAFF. In nucleotides, the CDR3 is TGTGCCAGCACCCCCATTGGGGGGACCCAATGGGGGACTGAAGCTTTCTTT.

This chain uses TRBV28 with TRBJ1-3, with D maybe TRBD1 (6 bases). The CDR3 spans 15 residues. The V end lost 6 bases, the J end lost 2 bases, and 14 bases lay between the germline ends. Germline V gene lookup returns CDR1 MDHEN and CDR2 SYDVKM. CDR3 loop: CASSLRGHAGNTIYF. The DNA of the CDR3 is TGTGCCAGCAGCCTGCGGGGGCACGCTGGAAACACCATATATTTT.

This chain's CDR3 is CASSSRSSGTNTGELFF. The DNA of the CDR3 is TGTGCCAGCAGCTCCCGGTCTAGCGGTACGAACACCGGGGAGCTGTTTTTT. The rearrangement links TRBV9 to TRBJ2-2, with 7 bases that match TRBD2. The CDR3 has 17 amino acids. Germline V gives CDR1 SGDLS, CDR2 YYNGEE. The V and J ends lost 4 bases and 0 bases, in that order; junction bases with no gene match: 9.

The chain is built from TRBV3-1 (or the pseudogene TRBV3-2) and TRBJ1-1; no definite D call. Germline values: CDR1 LGHDT, CDR2 YNNKEL (reference sequence). The ends were cut back, 1 base at V and 4 bases at J, with 13 bases in the middle. The CDR3 runs to 15 residues. The CDR3 loop reads CASSQGVGVSTEAFF. The CDR3 DNA follows: TGTGCCAGCAGCCAAGGAGTCGGAGTTTCCACTGAAGCTTTCTTT.

The chain is built from TRBV11-2 and TRBJ1-2; no firm D call. This CDR3 contains 13 residues. Trimming cost V 5 bases and J 0 bases, with 7 bases left between them. Germline V CDR1 and CDR2: SGHAT, FQNNGV. The CDR3 sequence is CASSLRANYGYTF. In DNA, the CDR3 is TGTGCCAGCAGCCTGAGGGCTAACTATGGCTACACCTTC.